This TCR beta chain was found in a study of blood T cell repertoires in COVID-19 (dated by TCRdb to 2019 to 2021). Background on the whole study: Samples covering the acute and convalescent phases of COVID-19 were provided by collaborators in the United States, Italy and Spain. The repertoires were made available in a free public database intended to serve as a resource for research on the immune response to SARS-CoV-2. The sample metadata nearly always contained a de-identified subject ID, COVID-19 status, age in years and sex. The prospective study material was composed of cDNA or gDNA derived from T cells, B-cell-depleted T cells, or PBMCs. Samples came from the ongoing ImmuneRACE study (first 160 participants) plus 1,254 subjects from 6 global collaborators. Subjects who had been exposed to COVID-19, were actively infected with it, or had recovered from it provided the deeply sampled blood TCRbeta repertoires that made up the dataset. Where available, HLA class I and class II types were taken from metadata supplied by the sample provider and were not determined by assay-based typing. General study outcomes and caveats: The quantity of clinical and demographic metadata differed by source and by participant and was supplied without curation.

Trimming removed 8 bases from V and 6 bases from J, leaving 14 bases between the germline ends. CDR1 and CDR2 are drawn from the germline V gene: MDHEN, SYDVKM. The CDR3 has 13 amino acids, counting the end cysteine and phenylalanine. Left in the record is the CDR3 DNA by itself, 39 bases read in frame from the first base. TCRbeta CDR3 regions were amplified from genomic DNA using the immunoSEQ Assay, a bias-controlled multiplex PCR. Processing in the source paper ran as follows. The number of nucleated cells in each sample was estimated by amplification of reference gene primers within the assay. Sequence reads were collapsed and filtered to measure the absolute abundance of every unique TCRbeta CDR3 rearrangement. For each sample, productive Simpson clonality was calculated as the square root of Simpson's diversity index across productive rearrangements. This immuneACCESS table, as held by TCRdb, lists in-frame sequences with V and J called but not all clones. Of the missing ones, under half trace to an unresolved V gene in checked studies; the others have no known cause. D and trimming were read from the DNA, whereas the V and J calls and clone size are those reported in that table. Across this sample there are fewer than 300,000 clones, with under 90% seen only once. The ten largest clones represent under 14% of the sample.

At one collaborating source in Seattle, patients were enrolled during active infection and were followed longitudinally through the course of disease. Collaborating institutions collected whole blood in K2EDTA tubes following their own protocols. Collaborator samples were shipped for TCRbeta analysis as frozen whole blood, isolated PBMCs, or DNA extracted from either sample type. On this clone: Its binding antigen is unknown. Per-base quality was not reported, and no clone a single base away is much larger than it.

The receptor was isolated from a man aged 50-59 years with COVID-19, enrolled during active disease. Material: peripheral blood. This sequence uses TRBV28 and TRBJ1-5, with an unclear D gene assignment. The nucleotide sequence reads as follows: TGTGCCAGCTCCCCAGGTTTCGGTCAGCCCCAGCATTTT. It translates to CASSPGFGQPQHF.